A single sample is the source of the 5 T cell receptor beta chains below, sequenced in a study of OX40 agonist ivuxolimab in advanced cancers. Profiling relied on immunoSEQ multiplex PCR, and the TCRdb table lists in-frame clones only, not all of them. The repertoire consists of around 70,000 clones, with less than 90% occurring once and the leading ten covering around 0.84%. This material consisted of CD4+ or CD8+ T cells sorted from blood, taken in a trial of the OX40 agonist ivuxolimab. All receptors derive from an adult with an advanced solid tumor such as melanoma, head and neck, liver or kidney cancer.

The V and J genes are TRBV7-2 and TRBJ2-6; unclear D gene. Germline-derived CDR1 and CDR2 are SGHTA and FQGNSA. V was pared by 3 bases and J by 0 bases, with 6 bases between. The length of the CDR3 is 15 residues. CDR3 sequence (DNA): TGTGCCAGCAGCTTCACAGTCTCTGGGGCCAACGTCCTGACTTTC. Its translation: CASSFTVSGANVLTF.

This chain connects TRBV9 to TRBJ2-7; D is unresolved. Germline CDR1 SGDLS, CDR2 YYNGEE. With 0 bases removed from V and 1 base from J, the gap between germline ends came to 8 bases. The CDR3 contains 14 residues. In DNA, the CDR3 is TGTGCCAGCAGCGTAGGTTACGGATCCTACGAGCAGTACTTC. Translated: CASSVGYGSYEQYF.

V usage is TRBV28 and J usage is TRBJ2-1; 9 positions match TRBD2. J gave up 4 bases and V 7 bases, and 5 bases lay outside the gene matches. CDR1 is MDHEN, CDR2 SYDVKM, per germline. The CDR3 is made up of 14 amino acids. The CDR3 bases are TGTGCCAGCATTGGCCTAGCGGGGTACAATGAGCAGTTCTTC. Translated, it gives CASIGLAGYNEQFF.

V usage is TRBV19 and J usage is TRBJ2-1; TRBD2 is a possible D gene (5 bases). From germline, CDR1 is LNHDA and CDR2 SQIVND (reference sequence). The CDR3 spans 13 residues. V dropped 7 bases and J dropped 7 bases, with 14 bases sitting between them. The CDR3 protein is CASKGSRGNEQFF. CDR3 coding DNA: TGTGCCAGTAAGGGCTCCCGGGGAAATGAGCAGTTCTTC.

The chain joins TRBV5-4 to TRBJ2-5; TRBD2 agrees at 11 bases. Germline V gene lookup returns CDR1 SGHNT and CDR2 YYREEE (reference sequence). The V gene end was trimmed by 0 bases and the J gene end by 5 bases; junction bases not matched to a gene: 9. The CDR3 extends over 17 amino acids. The CDR3 spells CASSLAPGTSGGETQYF. Here the CDR3 DNA reads TGTGCCAGCAGCTTGGCCCCCGGGACTAGCGGCGGGGAGACCCAGTACTTC.